This TCR beta chain was identified during a study of shared clonotypes between healthy human individuals. Whole-study findings and limits: Between a few donors, naive CD4 clonotypes were shared at a level of about 5%.

Germline loops: CDR1 SNHLY, CDR2 FYNNEI. The CDR3 totals 14 residues. TCRdb's table, derived via immunoSEQ multiplex PCR, lists solely in-frame clones and lacks some. The sample includes approximately 700,000 clones, more than 70% of them seen just once. Of note for this clone: Its antigen is not identified.

Source material: memory CD4+ T cells sorted from blood. Described subset: CD45RA-negative fraction. This chain links TRBV2 with TRBJ2-5; D may be TRBD1 (6 bases). The closer fit of TRBJ2-7 to the DNA end suggests the J call may be wrong. The receptor comes from a woman aged 30 to 39 in good health. The chain's CDR3 is CASSRDNGAHEQYF. The CDR3, as DNA: TGTGCCAGCAGCAGGGACAATGGGGCCCACGAGCAGTACTTC.